This TCR beta chain was identified during a study of blood T cell repertoires in COVID-19. Study information: The United States, Italy and Spain were the sources of the acute and convalescent COVID-19 samples. PBMCs, B-cell-depleted T cells, or T cells were the source of the cDNA or gDNA that made up the material.

Germline-derived CDR1 and CDR2 are LNHDA and SQIVND (reference sequence). Deletions cut 5 bases from V and 0 bases from J, with 7 bases between. The CDR3 is made up of 13 amino acids. In the original workflow: The authors estimated nucleated cell counts from reference gene primer amplification. Clones were sequenced by immunoSEQ multiplex PCR, and TCRdb holds only the in-frame ones, with some missing. The V and J calls and clone size were taken over from that table, and D and trimming were inferred from the DNA. The profile shows approximately 230,000 clones, 80% to 90% of them singletons. The chain couples TRBV19 to TRBJ1-1; D remains unclear. The sequence was collected from a man older than 75 with acute or convalescent COVID-19. Sequencing was carried out using peripheral blood. DNA for the CDR3: TGTGCCAGTAGTTACAGAGTGAACACTGAAGCTTTCTTT. It codes for CASSYRVNTEAFF.